These 24 T cell receptor beta chains were sequenced from one sample in a study of cytomegalovirus exposure and HLA in healthy donors. PCR amplification relied on 60 Vbeta primers (plus 13 Jbeta primers). This table comes from immunoSEQ multiplex PCR, and its TCRdb copy is limited to in-frame clones, with some not included. The sample holds about 94,000 clones, about four fifths seen once. Sequenced input: PBMCs. The origin of the receptors is a human donor in good health.

V gene TRBV7-8 combines with J gene TRBJ2-5, with a possible D match to TRBD1 (6 bases). CDR3 length: 16 amino acids. In germline, CDR1 is SGHVS, CDR2 FQNEAQ. V lost 5 bases to trimming and J lost 0 bases, with 16 bases between them. The CDR3 region is CASSEAGRQDQETQYF. The CDR3 DNA is TGTGCCAGCAGCGAAGCAGGGAGACAGGACCAAGAGACCCAGTACTTC.

This sequence joins TRBV27 and TRBJ2-5; D is ambiguous. Per germline, CDR1 MNHEY and CDR2 SMNVEV (reference sequence). The CDR3 extends over 12 amino acids. V lost 3 bases and J lost 4, with 6 bases in between. For the CDR3, the DNA is TGTGCCAGCAGTTTTGGCTCAGAGACCCAGTACTTC. Its protein product is CASSFGSETQYF.

The genes are TRBV6-5 and TRBJ2-3, with D perhaps TRBD2 (6 bases). CDR3 length: 13 residues. Germline V gives CDR1 MNHEY, CDR2 SVGAGI. V dropped 6 bases and J dropped 2 bases, with 9 bases sitting between them. In DNA, the CDR3 is TGTGCCAGCAGGGAGGGGCTCACAGATACGCAGTATTTT. Its translation is CASREGLTDTQYF.

This rearrangement joins TRBV7-9 to TRBJ1-2; unclear D gene. Germline V gene data show CDR1 as SEHNR and CDR2 as FQNEAQ (reference sequence). The CDR3 is 13 residues long. The V gene lost 1 base and the J gene lost 0 bases, with 3 bases spanning the gap. The CDR3 DNA reads TGTGCCAGCAGCTTAGACTCTAACTATGGCTACACCTTC. Translated: CASSLDSNYGYTF.

The chain employs TRBV20-1 and TRBJ2-7; no clear D gene. Trimming removed 6 bases at V and 3 bases at J, with 9 bases between. Looked up from germline, CDR1 is DFQATT and CDR2 is SNEGSKA (reference sequence). This CDR3 region has 11 residues. The DNA of the CDR3 is TGCAGTGCCCTACAGATCTACGAGCAGTACTTC. Residues: CSALQIYEQYF.

The V and J genes are TRBV29-1 and TRBJ1-1; no clear D gene. Trimming pared 6 bases from V and 2 bases from J, leaving 13 bases between. Per the germline V gene, CDR1 is SQVTM and CDR2 is ANQGSEA. This CDR3 spans 13 amino acids. The CDR3 sequence: CSVAGSHNTEAFF. The CDR3 DNA sequence: TGCAGCGTCGCGGGGTCCCATAACACTGAAGCTTTCTTT. The full variable domain, its missing parts supplied by reference TRBV29-1 and TRBJ1-1, is SAVISQKPSRDICQRGTSLTIQCQVDSQVTMMFWYRQQPGQSLTLIATANQGSEATYESGFVIDKFPISRPNLTFSTLTVSNMSPEDSSIYLCSVAGSHNTEAFFGQGTRLTVV.

This chain uses TRBV12-2 with TRBJ2-1; TRBD1 reflects the table's D call only, with no check against the DNA. TRBV12-2 is tagged as a pseudogene. The CDR3 is 14 amino acids. DNA of the CDR3: TGTGCAAGTCGCCCCACGGACAGTTCCGATGAGCAGTTCTTC. Its translation is CASRPTDSSDEQFF.

The chain combines TRBV2 with TRBJ1-4, with 7 nucleotides matching TRBD1. V lost 6 bases and J lost 3; bases outside the gene matches: 10. Germline assignment: CDR1 SNHLY and CDR2 FYNNEI. This CDR3 region has 16 residues. This CDR3 is CASSEPGTAANEKLFF. The CDR3 DNA sequence: TGTGCCAGCAGCGAACCGGGGACAGCCGCTAATGAAAAACTGTTTTTT.

The CDR3 DNA reads TGTGCCAGCAGCTTAGGGATTGGTGGGAGCCTCTCCTACGAGCAGTACTTC. Translation: CASSLGIGGSLSYEQYF. V is TRBV11-1 and J is TRBJ2-7; D is perhaps TRBD2 (5 bases). This CDR3 spans 17 amino acids. Germline lookup yields CDR1 SGHAT and CDR2 FQDESV (reference sequence). V was cut by 1 base and J by 0 bases, with 16 bases left in between.

The chain combines TRBV5-5 with TRBJ1-5; perhaps TRBD1 as D (6 bases). The CDR3 runs to 17 residues. V was cut by 4 bases and J by 2 bases, with 19 bases left in between. Germline loops: CDR1 SGHKS, CDR2 YYEKEE (reference sequence). CDR3: CASSDVGGAGGNQPQHF. The CDR3 DNA reads TGTGCCAGCAGCGACGTGGGGGGGGCCGGGGGCAATCAGCCCCAGCATTTT. Full variable domain (rest looked up from reference TRBV5-5 and TRBJ1-5): DAGVTQSPTHLIKTRGQQVTLRCSPISGHKSVSWYQQVLGQGPQFIFQYYEKEERGRGNFPDRFSARQFPNYSSELNVNALLLGDSALYLCASSDVGGAGGNQPQHFGDGTRLSIL.

Points on this clone: Other DNA sequences within the sample encode an identical CDR3. The gene calls are TRBV13 and TRBJ1-2; 9 bases are shared with TRBD1. The CDR3 totals 13 residues. The germline V gene has CDR1 PRHDT and CDR2 FYEKMQ (reference sequence). Unmatched junction bases numbered 3, after V lost 6 bases and J lost 4 bases. The CDR3 nucleotides read TGTGCCAGCAGAATGGACAGGGGCTATGGCTACACCTTC. Protein product: CASRMDRGYGYTF.

This clone was counted a few times. This chain uses TRBV4-3 with TRBJ2-7; D gene unclear. Deletions cut 0 bases from V and 1 base from J, with 10 bases between. CDR1 is LGHNA, CDR2 YSLEER, per germline. This CDR3 contains 15 residues. In DNA form, the CDR3 reads TGCGCCAGCAGCCAAGAGGTTAGCAGTTCCTACGAGCAGTACTTC. It encodes CASSQEVSSSYEQYF.

The chain has TRBV9 and TRBJ2-1, with D tentatively TRBD1 (7 bases). CDR1 is SGDLS and CDR2 is YYNGEE in the germline V gene. The CDR3 loop spans 16 amino acids. Deletions cut 3 bases from V and 2 bases from J, with 15 bases between. CDR3 region: CASSEAGTGAYNEQFF. DNA for the CDR3: TGTGCCAGCAGCGAGGCGGGAACAGGGGCCTACAATGAGCAGTTCTTC.

Only a few counts were recorded for this clone. The same CDR3 arises from other DNA sequences in this sample as well. The chain carries TRBV5-1 and TRBJ2-7, with 11 bases that match TRBD1. The CDR3 totals 15 residues. With 3 bases clipped from V and 7 bases from J, the junction kept 9 bases outside the gene matches. The germline gives CDR1 SGHRS, CDR2 YFSETQ. The CDR3 DNA is TGCGCCAGCAGCTCAGCGGGACAGGGGGTTGGGGAGCAGTACTTC. It codes for CASSSAGQGVGEQYF.

This clone was recorded once. V and J are TRBV28 and TRBJ1-1, with D unclear. The CDR3 has 14 residues. The V and J ends lost 2 bases and 1 base respectively, with 8 bases between them. Germline V CDR1 and CDR2: MDHEN, SYDVKM. CDR3: CASSLVAGNTEAFF. CDR3 DNA: TGTGCCAGCAGTTTAGTGGCAGGGAACACTGAAGCTTTCTTT.

This rearrangement joins TRBV7-3 to TRBJ2-2; 8 nucleotides match TRBD2. This CDR3 is built from 14 residues. J was trimmed by 6 bases and V by 5 bases; bases with no gene match: 5. Germline V gives CDR1 SGHTA, CDR2 FQGTGA. The CDR3 spells CASSPAGASGELFF. The CDR3, as DNA: TGTGCCAGCAGCCCAGCGGGAGCCTCCGGGGAGCTGTTTTTT.

This chain uses TRBV7-2 with TRBJ2-5; the D gene is possibly TRBD2 (6 bases). V was cut by 1 base and J by 4 bases, with 13 bases left in between. Germline V gene sequence: CDR1 SGHTA, CDR2 FQGNSA. There are 15 residues in the CDR3. CDR3 amino acids: CASSLVSTSPETQYF. CDR3 nucleotides: TGTGCCAGCAGCTTAGTGTCTACTAGCCCAGAGACCCAGTACTTC.

The CDR3 DNA follows: TGTGCCAGCAGCTTAAGGAGCGGGGGGAGCTCCTACAATGAGCAGTTCTTC. Amino acid sequence: CASSLRSGGSSYNEQFF. This chain uses TRBV7-6 with TRBJ2-1; 9 nucleotides line up with TRBD2. The germline CDR1 and CDR2 sequences are SGHVS and FNYEAQ. The CDR3 covers 17 residues. V lost 2 bases and J lost 0; bases outside the gene matches: 5.

The rearrangement uses TRBV7-2 and TRBJ1-1; the match to TRBD1 covers 10 bases. CDR3 size: 16 residues. V shed 2 bases, J shed 4 bases, and the junction held 7 bases outside the gene matches. Germline-derived CDR1 and CDR2 are SGHTA and FQGNSA. The CDR3 protein is CASSLSPGQGRTEAFF. For the CDR3, the DNA is TGTGCCAGCAGCTTATCTCCGGGACAGGGGCGCACTGAAGCTTTCTTT.

In DNA form, the CDR3 reads TGTGCCAGCAGTTTTGGGAGGCAAGAGACCCAGTACTTC. Translating it yields CASSFGRQETQYF. The chain links TRBV27 to TRBJ2-5; tentatively, D is TRBD2 (6 bases). The CDR3 is 13 amino acids. V shed 3 bases and J shed 2 bases, with 7 bases lying between them. The V gene's germline CDR1 is MNHEY and CDR2 SMNVEV (reference sequence).

V usage is TRBV4-3 and J usage is TRBJ1-5; 7 nucleotides line up with TRBD1. The V gene end was trimmed by 0 bases and the J gene end by 7 bases; junction bases not matched to a gene: 9. This CDR3 region has 16 residues. Germline values: CDR1 LGHNA, CDR2 YSLEER. The CDR3 DNA sequence: TGCGCCAGCAGCCAAGATCTAGGCCAGGGGGACCAGCCCCAGCATTTT. Its protein is CASSQDLGQGDQPQHF.

The gene calls are TRBV6-1 and TRBJ2-7; TRBD1 aligns across 8 bases. Trimming cost V 3 bases and J 0 bases; bases outside gene matches: 7. This CDR3 region has 16 residues. Germline assignment: CDR1 MNHNS and CDR2 SASEGT. The CDR3 DNA sequence: TGTGCCAGCAGTGACTTTGGGACAGGCAGCTCCTACGAGCAGTACTTC. It yields the protein CASSDFGTGSSYEQYF.

J is TRBJ2-3 and V is TRBV11-2; 8 bases fit TRBD1. This CDR3 is built from 15 residues. V gave up 5 bases and J gave up 3 bases; unmatched junction bases: 7. Per the germline V gene, CDR1 is SGHAT and CDR2 is FQNNGV. The CDR3 DNA reads TGTGCCAGCAGCCGGGACAGGCTTGGGACAGATACGCAGTATTTT. Its translation: CASSRDRLGTDTQYF.

This clone turned up a few times. CDR3 region: CASSQEGLAGYNEQFF. In DNA, the CDR3 is TGCGCCAGCAGCCAAGAGGGACTAGCGGGTTACAATGAGCAGTTCTTC. The rearrangement joins TRBV4-3 to TRBJ2-1; 12 nucleotides line up with TRBD2. From germline, CDR1 is LGHNA and CDR2 YSLEER. This CDR3 has 16 amino acids. Losses at the gene ends were 0 bases for V and 4 bases for J; bases not matched to a gene: 1.